This TCR beta chain stems from a study of blood T cell repertoires in COVID-19. Study background: The cDNA or gDNA used as material had been derived from T cells, B-cell-depleted T cells, or PBMCs.

CDR3 length: 12 residues. CDR1 and CDR2 from the germline V gene are LGHDT and YNNKEL (reference sequence). The ends were cut back, 6 bases at V and 7 bases at J, with 12 bases in the middle. Original analysis: Counts of nucleated cells, estimated from reference gene primer amplification, were obtained. The assay was immunoSEQ multiplex PCR, and TCRdb's table has in-frame clones only and misses some. That table is the source of V, J and clone size, and D and trimming were worked out from the DNA. The sample consists of around 300,000 clones, approximately 86% of them appearing once. Sample: peripheral blood. The receptor comes from a woman in her twenties or thirties who had recovered from COVID-19. This rearrangement joins TRBV3-1 (or the pseudogene TRBV3-2) to TRBJ2-5, with D perhaps matching TRBD1 (5 bases). The CDR3 sequence: CASRGRALTQYF. The CDR3 nucleotides read TGTGCCAGCAGGGGCAGGGCGTTGACCCAGTACTTC.